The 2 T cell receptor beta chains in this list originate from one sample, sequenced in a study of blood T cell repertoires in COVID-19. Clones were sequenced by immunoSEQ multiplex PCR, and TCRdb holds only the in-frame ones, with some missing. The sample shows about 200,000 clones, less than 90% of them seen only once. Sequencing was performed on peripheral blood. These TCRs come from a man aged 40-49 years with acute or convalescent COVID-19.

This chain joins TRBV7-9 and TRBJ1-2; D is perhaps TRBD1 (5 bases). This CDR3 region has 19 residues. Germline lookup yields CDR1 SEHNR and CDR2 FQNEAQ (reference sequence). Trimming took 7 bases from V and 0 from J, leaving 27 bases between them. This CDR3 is CASTAPSGAKSVSNYGYTF. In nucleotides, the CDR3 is TGTGCCAGCACGGCCCCCTCTGGGGCCAAGTCCGTATCTAACTATGGCTACACCTTC.

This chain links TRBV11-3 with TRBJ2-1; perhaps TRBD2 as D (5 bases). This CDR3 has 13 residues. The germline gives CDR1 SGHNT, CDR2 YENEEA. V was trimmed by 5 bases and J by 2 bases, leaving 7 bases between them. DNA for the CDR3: TGTGCCAGCAGCCGACTACCCTACAATGAGCAGTTCTTC. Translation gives CASSRLPYNEQFF. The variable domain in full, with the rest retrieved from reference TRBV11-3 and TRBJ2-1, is EAGVVQSPRYKIIEKKQPVAFWCNPISGHNTLYWYLQNLGQGPELLIRYENEEAVDDSQLPKDRFSAERLKGVDSTLKIQPAELGDSAVYLCASSRLPYNEQFFGPGTRLTVL.